This T cell receptor (beta chain) is from a study of T cell responses to AZD1222 COVID-19 vaccine. CDR3 size: 14 residues. The germline V gene encodes CDR1 MNHEY and CDR2 SVGAGI. Trimming shortened V by 0 bases and J by 2 bases, and 7 bases separated the two germline ends. The table came from immunoSEQ multiplex PCR; TCRdb's copy has only in-frame clones and leaves some out. The table shows 150,000 to 200,000 clones, with about 88% occurring only once. Concerning this clone: The sample carries other DNA sequences with the same CDR3.

The source of this sequence is an adult in good health. The genes are TRBV6-5 and TRBJ1-2; D gene ambiguous. The sample here was peripheral blood, taken on day 0 of AZD1222 vaccination. The CDR3 coding sequence is TGTGCCAGCAGTTACTCCCCAGGAAACTATGGCTACACCTTC. It yields the protein CASSYSPGNYGYTF.